One and the same sample provided the 18 T cell receptor beta chains below, sequenced in a study of T cell responses to AZD1222 COVID-19 vaccine. TCRdb's table, derived via immunoSEQ multiplex PCR, lists solely in-frame clones and lacks some. The sample has roughly 100,000 clones, around 83% seen once. Sequences were derived from peripheral blood, sampled on day 0 of AZD1222 vaccination. Source of these receptors: an adult in good health.

V and J are TRBV28 and TRBJ1-1; the match to TRBD1 covers 10 bases. V trimming: 5 bases; J trimming: 2 bases; junction bases outside the gene matches: 2. The germline V gene encodes CDR1 MDHEN and CDR2 SYDVKM. The CDR3 length is 14 residues. The CDR3 DNA follows: TGTGCCAGCAGTGGGACAGGGGCTAACACTGAAGCTTTCTTT. This codes for CASSGTGANTEAFF.

The chain carries TRBV7-9 and TRBJ2-2; 11 bases align to TRBD2. Germline loops: CDR1 SEHNR, CDR2 FQNEAQ (reference sequence). V gave up 2 bases and J gave up 6 bases; unmatched junction bases: 2. The CDR3 is made up of 15 amino acids. CDR3 loop: CASSLLAGGAGELFF. Written as DNA, the CDR3 is TGTGCCAGCAGCTTACTAGCGGGAGGAGCCGGGGAGCTGTTTTTT.

This chain uses TRBV19 with TRBJ2-7; 7 bases fit TRBD1. The V gene end was trimmed by 3 bases and the J gene end by 5 bases; junction bases not matched to a gene: 13. Germline V CDR1 and CDR2: LNHDA, SQIVND (reference sequence). CDR3 length: 16 amino acids. DNA for the CDR3: TGTGCCAGTAGTATGTCCCTTAGAGGGGGCCTGGACGAGCAGTACTTC. This sequence encodes CASSMSLRGGLDEQYF.

This chain links TRBV28 with TRBJ1-1, with unresolved D. Trimming took off 4 bases at V and 4 bases at J, with 7 bases between the two ends. Germline assignment: CDR1 MDHEN and CDR2 SYDVKM. The CDR3 runs 12 residues. The CDR3 DNA reads TGTGCCAGCAGTTCCAGGCCCACTGAAGCTTTCTTT. This translates into CASSSRPTEAFF.

This clone came up once. The rearrangement links TRBV5-1 to TRBJ2-3, with no clear D. This CDR3 contains 13 residues. The V gene lost 2 bases and the J gene lost 6 bases, with 10 bases spanning the gap. From germline, CDR1 is SGHRS and CDR2 YFSETQ. The CDR3 sequence: CASSFTVQDTQYF. The CDR3 region has the DNA TGCGCCAGCAGCTTTACAGTACAGGATACGCAGTATTTT.

This clone was counted only a few times. J is TRBJ2-7 and V is TRBV5-1; D gene unclear. In germline, CDR1 is SGHRS, CDR2 YFSETQ. The CDR3 loop spans 15 amino acids. V was clipped by 0 bases and J by 7 bases, with 17 bases between them. The CDR3 reads CASSLEGGHGGEQYF. The CDR3 DNA reads TGCGCCAGCAGCTTGGAAGGTGGGCACGGTGGGGAGCAGTACTTC.

The chain combines TRBV7-9 with TRBJ1-2; D gene uncertain. Trimming cost V 3 bases and J 4 bases, with 9 bases left between them. Germline V gene sequence: CDR1 SEHNR, CDR2 FQNEAQ (reference sequence). The CDR3 consists of 13 residues. The CDR3 sequence is CASSFIGFYGYTF. CDR3 nucleotide sequence: TGTGCCAGCAGCTTTATCGGGTTCTATGGCTACACCTTC.

The rearrangement uses TRBV6-2 or TRBV6-3 and TRBJ2-7, with 9 bases that match TRBD2. This CDR3 region has 16 residues. Germline loops: CDR1 MNHEY, CDR2 SVGEGT. The J segment lost 2 bases and the V segment lost 4 bases, leaving 9 bases of the junction unmatched. The CDR3 reads CASSSGPSGAAYEQYF. CDR3 DNA sequence: TGTGCCAGCAGTTCTGGGCCTAGCGGGGCCGCCTACGAGCAGTACTTC.

The CDR3 DNA reads as TGTGCCAGCAGCCCCCGGGACTTCGAGAACACCATATATTTT. Translated, it gives CASSPRDFENTIYF. J is TRBJ1-3 and V is TRBV9; TRBD1 is a possible D gene (5 bases). Trimming stripped 4 bases from V and 7 bases from J, with 15 bases between. Germline assignment: CDR1 SGDLS and CDR2 YYNGEE. This CDR3 contains 14 residues.

The chain joins TRBV28 to TRBJ1-2; 9 nucleotides line up with TRBD1. V was clipped by 8 bases and J by 4 bases; unmatched bases: 5. The CDR3 has 13 residues. CDR1 is MDHEN, CDR2 SYDVKM, per germline. The DNA of the CDR3 is TGTGCCAGCGTGACAGGGGGGCCCTATGGCTACACCTTC. Amino acid sequence: CASVTGGPYGYTF.

Only one count was recorded for this clone. V usage is TRBV19 and J usage is TRBJ1-2; TRBD1 agrees at 9 bases. V gave up 7 bases and J gave up 7 bases; unmatched junction bases: 22. Germline V CDR1 and CDR2: LNHDA, SQIVND (reference sequence). The CDR3 totals 18 residues. In DNA form, the CDR3 reads TGTGCCAGTAAAGCCCCGGGACAGGGTAATATGTTCTTGAGTGGCTACACCTTC. It is translated as CASKAPGQGNMFLSGYTF.

As regards this clone: Other DNA sequences in this specimen translate into the identical CDR3. The rearrangement joins TRBV7-2 to TRBJ1-3; D uncertain. V was pared by 0 bases and J by 0 bases, with 3 bases between. The CDR3 has 14 amino acids. Germline V gene sequence: CDR1 SGHTA, CDR2 FQGNSA. This CDR3 reads CASSLAGSGNTIYF. DNA for the CDR3: TGTGCCAGCAGCTTAGCAGGCTCTGGAAACACCATATATTTT.

The chain links TRBV7-2 to TRBJ1-1; 10 bases map to TRBD1. Germline values: CDR1 SGHTA, CDR2 FQGNSA. This CDR3 has 16 residues. V gave up 5 bases and J gave up 3 bases; unmatched junction bases: 9. CDR3 coding DNA: TGTGCCAGCAGCGATCGACAGGGGGCGTGGGACACTGAAGCTTTCTTT. Its protein product is CASSDRQGAWDTEAFF.

This chain links TRBV11-2 with TRBJ1-1; D is possibly TRBD1 (6 bases). The CDR3 totals 13 residues. The ends were cut back, 0 bases at V and 11 bases at J, with 13 bases in the middle. CDR1 and CDR2 from the germline V gene are SGHAT and FQNNGV. The CDR3 DNA follows: TGTGCCAGCAGCTTAGAGGGGGCATCGGGGGCTTTCTTT. Translation: CASSLEGASGAFF. Using reference TRBV11-2 and TRBJ1-1 for the parts outside the CDR3, the full variable domain is EAGVAQSPRYKIIEKRQSVAFWCNPISGHATLYWYQQILGQGPKLLIQFQNNGVVDDSQLPKDRFSAERLKGVDSTLKIQPAKLEDSAVYLCASSLEGASGAFFGQGTRLTVV.

The chain combines TRBV27 with TRBJ1-5; TRBD1 might be the D (6 bases). V was clipped by 1 base and J by 5 bases, with 6 bases between them. Germline V gene data show CDR1 as MNHEY and CDR2 as SMNVEV (reference sequence). The CDR3 loop spans 13 amino acids. This CDR3 reads CASSLYRDQPQHF. CDR3 DNA sequence: TGTGCCAGCAGTTTATACAGGGATCAGCCCCAGCATTTT.

V gene TRBV28 combines with J gene TRBJ1-2; 8 bases map to TRBD1. The CDR3 covers 16 residues. Trimming took 10 bases from V and 0 from J; bases not matched to a gene: 13. Per the germline V gene, CDR1 is MDHEN and CDR2 is SYDVKM. CDR3 DNA: TGTGCCATAGAAGGGGGCAGGGGGCGCTCTAACTATGGCTACACCTTC. It yields the protein CAIEGGRGRSNYGYTF.

V gene TRBV7-2 combines with J gene TRBJ2-2, with 8 positions matching TRBD1. Trimming at V came to 6 bases and at J to 6 bases, leaving 9 bases not matched to a gene. The germline V gene has CDR1 SGHTA and CDR2 FQGNSA. The CDR3 is 15 residues long. CDR3: CASRLDRVIAGELFF. The DNA of the CDR3 is TGTGCCAGCAGACTGGACAGGGTTATCGCCGGGGAGCTGTTTTTT. Full variable domain (outside the CDR3, taken from reference TRBV7-2 and TRBJ2-2): GAGVSQSPSNKVTEKGKDVELRCDPISGHTALYWYRQSLGQGLEFLIYFQGNSAPDKSGLPSDRFSAERTGGSVSTLTIQRTQQEDSAVYLCASRLDRVIAGELFFGEGSRLTVL.

This clone appeared once. The chain is built from TRBV6-2 or TRBV6-3 and TRBJ1-2; D not certain. The CDR3 sequence is 13 residues long. V lost 6 bases, J lost 4 bases, and 12 bases lay in between. CDR1 is MNHEY, CDR2 SVGEGT, per germline. In DNA, the CDR3 is TGTGCCAGCAGCCCTCGGGATGTCTATGGCTACACCTTC. Translating gives CASSPRDVYGYTF.